This T cell receptor (beta chain) comes out of a study of blood T cells in healthy people across ages. For every donor, a draw yielded around 10 milliliters of peripheral blood. This clonotype was recorded at least ten times. What it recognizes is unknown. A second 7 to 11 cycle PCR used barcoded and J-beta primers. One entry per CDR3 protein, called by TCRdb with MiXCR from the 5' RACE reads. In the table there are fewer than 900,000 distinct CDR3 sequences, 49% of which are singletons. This CDR3 is built from 16 residues. V lost 4 bases to trimming and J lost 5 bases, with 24 bases between them. Germline CDR1 SQVTM, CDR2 ANQGSEA. Study outcomes and limitations: The fall in TCR beta diversity per million T cells was roughly linear with age. Diversity was higher, and naive CD4+ cells more numerous, in long-lived donors than in aged donors. Underestimates were what the diversity estimates from one million T cells were considered to be.

The chain employs TRBV29-1 and TRBJ2-7; D perhaps matches TRBD2 (6 bases). The source of this sequence is a woman aged 60-75 years in good health. The sample comprised blood. CDR3 DNA: TGCAGCGTTGTGTTTAGTACGTGGAGGGTTAGTAACGAGCAGTACTTC. Translation gives CSVVFSTWRVSNEQYF.